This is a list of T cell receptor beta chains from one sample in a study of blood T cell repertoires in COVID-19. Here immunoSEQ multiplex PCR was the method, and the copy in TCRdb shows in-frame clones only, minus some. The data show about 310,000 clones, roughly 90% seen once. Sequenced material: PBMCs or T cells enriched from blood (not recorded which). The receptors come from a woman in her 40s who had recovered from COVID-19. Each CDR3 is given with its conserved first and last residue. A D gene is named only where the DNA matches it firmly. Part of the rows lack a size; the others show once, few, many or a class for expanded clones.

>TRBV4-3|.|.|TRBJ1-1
TGCGCCAGCAGCCAAGACCAGGGCAGCACTGAAGCTTTCTTT
CASSQDQGSTEAFF
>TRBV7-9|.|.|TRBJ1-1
TGTGCCAGCAGCTTAAGGGGAGGGATGAACACTGAAGCTTTCTTT
CASSLRGGMNTEAFF
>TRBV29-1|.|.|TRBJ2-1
TGCAGCGCCCGTTACAATGAGCAGTTCTTC
CSARYNEQFF
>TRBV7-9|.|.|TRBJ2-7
TGTGCCAGCAGCTTACTCGTCGAGCAGTACTTC
CASSLLVEQYF
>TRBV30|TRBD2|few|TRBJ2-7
TGTGCCTCGACCCAACCCAGCGGGAGGTACGAGCAGTACTTC
CASTQPSGRYEQYF
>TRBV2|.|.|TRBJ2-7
TGTGCCAGCATGAAGGAACAGTTCTACGAGCAGTACTTC
CASMKEQFYEQYF
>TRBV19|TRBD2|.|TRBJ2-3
TGTGCCAGTAGTGCAGGACTAGCGATCTCAGATACGCAGTATTTT
CASSAGLAISDTQYF
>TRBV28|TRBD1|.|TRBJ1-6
TGTGCCAGCAGTCCACCGCTACAGGGGTGGAATTCACCCCTCCACTTT
CASSPPLQGWNSPLHF
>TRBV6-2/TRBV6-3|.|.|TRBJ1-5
TGTGCCAGCAGTTATTTGTCAACTAATCAGCCCCAGCATTTT
CASSYLSTNQPQHF
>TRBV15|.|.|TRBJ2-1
TGTGCCACCAGCAGAGAGGGCCTCCTCAATGAGCAGTTCTTC
CATSREGLLNEQFF
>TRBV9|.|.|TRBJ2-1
TGTGCCAGACTACTACTTACGAGACGACTGAGCTCCTACAATGAGCAGTTCTTC
CARLLLTRRLSSYNEQFF
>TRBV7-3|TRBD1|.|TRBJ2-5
TGTGCCAGCAGCCTAAGTGCCGGGACAGTAGGAGAGACCCAGTACTTC
CASSLSAGTVGETQYF
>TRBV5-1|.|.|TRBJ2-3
TGCGCCAGCAGCTTGGCCGAGCCTCCAGATACGCAGTATTTT
CASSLAEPPDTQYF
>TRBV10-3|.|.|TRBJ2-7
TGTGCCATCAGCCGGGACATCAACTCCTACGAGCAGTACTTC
CAISRDINSYEQYF
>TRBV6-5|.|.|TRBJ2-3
TGTGCCAGCAGTTACTCAGGACAGAGACTCACAGATACGCAGTATTTT
CASSYSGQRLTDTQYF
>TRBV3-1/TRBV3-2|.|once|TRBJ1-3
TGTGCCAGCAGTCCATCGGGGGGAAACACCATATATTTT
CASSPSGGNTIYF
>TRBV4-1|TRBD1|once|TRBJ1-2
TGCGCCAGCAGCCAAGGGAAGGACAGGGTAGCAAGTGGCTACACCTTC
CASSQGKDRVASGYTF
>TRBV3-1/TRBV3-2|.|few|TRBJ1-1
TGTGCCAGCAGCTCGGTGGTGAACACTGAAGCTTTCTTT
CASSSVVNTEAFF
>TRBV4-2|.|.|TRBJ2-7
TGTGCCAGCAGCCACGGACAGGGGACCGGGAGGGAAGGAGAGCAGTACTTC
CASSHGQGTGREGEQYF
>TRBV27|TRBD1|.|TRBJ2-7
TGTGCCAGCAGTGCCGACAGGGATTATTACGAGCAGTACTTC
CASSADRDYYEQYF
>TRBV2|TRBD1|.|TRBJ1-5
TGTGCCAGCACCCCGGGACAGAGCAATCAGCCCCAGCATTTT
CASTPGQSNQPQHF
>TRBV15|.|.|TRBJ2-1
TGTGCCACCAGCAGAGATTCCGGGAGCCTCCGGCAGTTCTTC
CATSRDSGSLRQFF
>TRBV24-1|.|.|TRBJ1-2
TGTGCCACCAGTGATGATGGATATTCGGGGTACACCTTC
CATSDDGYSGYTF
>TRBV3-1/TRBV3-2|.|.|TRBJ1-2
TGTGCCAGCAGCCAAGAGGTTCGTCAGAGCTACACCTTC
CASSQEVRQSYTF
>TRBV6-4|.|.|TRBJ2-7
TGTGCCAGCTTTTCGTATCAGCCGGAGTATTACGAGCAGTACTTC
CASFSYQPEYYEQYF
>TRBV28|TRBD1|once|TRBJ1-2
TGTGCCAGCAGCTCGAGAACAGGGGCCGGTAGAAATGGCTACACCTTC
CASSSRTGAGRNGYTF
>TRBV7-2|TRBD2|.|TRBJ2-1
TGTGCCAGCAGTTTTGGACTAGCCGTGGGGCAGTTCTTC
CASSFGLAVGQFF
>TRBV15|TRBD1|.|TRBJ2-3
TGTGCCACCCAGCACGCGGGACAGGCTAAAGATACGCAGTATTTT
CATQHAGQAKDTQYF
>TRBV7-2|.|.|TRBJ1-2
TGTGCCAGCGAAGGGGGGGTAGCTAACTATGGCTACACCTTC
CASEGGVANYGYTF
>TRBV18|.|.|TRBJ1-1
TGTGCCAGCTCACCCCCCACGGGGTTCACTGAAGCTTTCTTT
CASSPPTGFTEAFF
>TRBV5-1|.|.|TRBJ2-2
TGCGCCAGCAGGTCTTCCGGGACTCCGAACACCGGGGAGCTGTTTTTT
CASRSSGTPNTGELFF
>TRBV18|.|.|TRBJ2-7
TGTGCCAGCTCACCACTTATCGGGGTTAACGAGCAGTACTTC
CASSPLIGVNEQYF
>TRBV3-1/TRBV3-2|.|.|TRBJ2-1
TGTGCCAGCAGCTATGTCAGGGATGAGCAGTTCTTC
CASSYVRDEQFF